The source of this T cell receptor (beta chain) is a study of OX40 agonist ivuxolimab in advanced cancers. The overall study: Patients were dosed intravenously with ivuxolimab at 0.01 to 10 mg/kg every 2 weeks.

Per germline, CDR1 SGHVS and CDR2 FQNEAQ. The V gene lost 4 bases and the J gene lost 4 bases, with 16 bases spanning the gap. The CDR3 runs 15 residues. This table comes from immunoSEQ multiplex PCR, and its TCRdb copy is limited to in-frame clones, with some not included. The sample contains 95,000 to 100,000 clones, 70% to 85% of which appear only once. In regard to this clone: The antigen is unknown.

Notes on the study in general: On average, CD8+ T cells showed a greater number of expanded clones than CD4+.

The source is an adult with an advanced solid tumor such as melanoma, head and neck, liver or kidney cancer. Sequencing used CD4+ or CD8+ T cells sorted from blood, obtained in a trial of the OX40 agonist ivuxolimab. V usage is TRBV7-8 and J usage is TRBJ1-1, with D unresolved. Here the CDR3 reads CASSSFDGGGTEAFF. DNA of the CDR3: TGTGCCAGCAGCTCCTTTGACGGTGGAGGCACTGAAGCTTTCTTT.